The 8 T cell receptor beta chains below all came from one sample that was sequenced in a study of cytomegalovirus exposure and HLA in healthy donors. Amplification used 60 Vbeta primers and 13 Jbeta primers. Here immunoSEQ multiplex PCR was the method, and the copy in TCRdb shows in-frame clones only, minus some. The sample lists around 160,000 clones, roughly four fifths seen once, with around 1% in the top ten. The specimen was PBMCs. All receptors come from a woman in her 40s in good health and CMV-seronegative.

This clone was counted a few times. The CDR3 DNA is TGCGCCAGCAGTCTCGCCGTAAGGACAGGCAACTATGAAAAACTGTTTTTT. Translation: CASSLAVRTGNYEKLFF. The rearrangement links TRBV5-1 to TRBJ1-4; 7 bases match TRBD1. The V gene's germline CDR1 is SGHRS and CDR2 YFSETQ. The CDR3 consists of 17 residues. Trimming cost V 5 bases and J 6 bases; bases outside gene matches: 16. Looking up the rest from reference TRBV5-1 and TRBJ1-4 gives the full variable domain: KAGVTQTPRYLIKTRGQQVTLSCSPISGHRSVSWYQQTPGQGLQFLFEYFSETQRNKGNFPGRFSGRQFSNSRSEMNVSTLELGDSALYLCASSLAVRTGNYEKLFFGSGTQLSVL.

V is TRBV29-1 and J is TRBJ1-1, with D perhaps TRBD1 (6 bases). The CDR3 totals 13 residues. With 3 bases removed from V and 4 bases from J, the gap between germline ends came to 12 bases. Germline values: CDR1 SQVTM, CDR2 ANQGSEA. CDR3 sequence reads: CSVDPDRTTEAFF. As DNA, the CDR3 is TGCAGCGTTGATCCCGACAGGACCACTGAAGCTTTCTTT.

This chain connects TRBV7-8 to TRBJ2-7, with a tentative D call TRBD1 (6 bases). The CDR3 is made up of 13 amino acids. Trimming pared 5 bases from V and 7 bases from J, leaving 15 bases between. The V gene's germline CDR1 is SGHVS and CDR2 FQNEAQ. The CDR3 DNA reads TGTGCCAGCAGCCGGGACACCTCTTGGGAGCAGTACTTC. This gives the protein CASSRDTSWEQYF.

V gene TRBV30 combines with J gene TRBJ2-1; D remains unclear. The length of the CDR3 is 14 residues. Germline assignment: CDR1 GTSNPN and CDR2 SVGIG (reference sequence). Between the trimmed V and J ends, which lost 7 bases and 9 bases, there was a span of 22 bases. The CDR3 DNA reads TGTGCCTCTTCCGTGGGTAGTGGTGGGCTTGAGCAGTTCTTC. This sequence encodes CASSVGSGGLEQFF.

V usage is TRBV5-6 and J usage is TRBJ1-5; perhaps TRBD1 as D (5 bases). The V and J ends lost 2 bases and 1 base respectively, with 13 bases between them. Germline V gives CDR1 SGHDT, CDR2 YYEEEE. The CDR3 is 16 residues long. The CDR3 DNA follows: TGTGCCAGCAGCTTCTACTCCGGGGGAAGCAATCAGCCCCAGCATTTT. Its protein is CASSFYSGGSNQPQHF. Variable domain in full (rest from reference TRBV5-6 and TRBJ1-5): DAGVTQSPTHLIKTRGQQVTLRCSPKSGHDTVSWYQQALGQGPQFIFQYYEEEERQRGNFPDRFSGHQFPNYSSELNVNALLLGDSALYLCASSFYSGGSNQPQHFGDGTRLSIL.

The chain is built from TRBV27 and TRBJ1-1; D is uncertain. V lost 8 bases to trimming and J lost 2 bases, with 15 bases between them. Germline CDR1 and CDR2: MNHEY and SMNVEV (reference sequence). The CDR3 covers 14 residues. The CDR3 coding sequence is TGTGCCAGCCGATCCCGGGGTATAAACACTGAAGCTTTCTTT. This encodes CASRSRGINTEAFF.

This chain links TRBV6-8 with TRBJ2-7, with 12 bases matching TRBD2. Germline trimming cut 2 bases from V and 1 base from J; bases unmatched to any gene: 6. Germline V gene sequence: CDR1 MNHGY, CDR2 SAAAGT. The CDR3 is 17 residues long. CDR3 sequence (DNA): TGTGCCAGCAGTTACCGCCTAGCGGGGGGGAGTTCCTACGAGCAGTACTTC. Amino acid sequence: CASSYRLAGGSSYEQYF.

This sequence joins TRBV10-3 and TRBJ2-7; TRBD2 matches at 10 bases. The CDR3 is 15 amino acids. Germline lookup yields CDR1 ENHRY and CDR2 SYGVKD. V lost 0 bases and J lost 3; bases outside the gene matches: 2. The CDR3 DNA reads as TGTGCCATCAGTGAGTCAAGGACTAGCGGCTACGAGCAGTACTTC. As protein: CAISESRTSGYEQYF.